Below are 21 T cell receptor beta chains sequenced from a single sample in a study of cytomegalovirus exposure and HLA in healthy donors. A multiplex PCR was run with 60 Vbeta primers and 13 Jbeta primers. Some clones are missing from TCRdb's copy, which holds only in-frame ones; the method was immunoSEQ multiplex PCR. Of some 170,000 clones in the sample, about 80% were seen once. Specimen: PBMCs. These receptors came from a woman in her 40s in good health and CMV-seronegative.

This clone was detected once. The chain couples TRBV7-8 to TRBJ1-1, with 10 bases aligning to TRBD1. Germline lookup yields CDR1 SGHVS and CDR2 FQNEAQ. The ends lost 1 base at V and 5 bases at J; junction bases unmatched: 4. CDR3 length equals 15 residues. Here the CDR3 DNA reads TGTGCCAGCAGCTTAGGGGGACAGGGGCGGACTGAAGCTTTCTTT. Its protein is CASSLGGQGRTEAFF.

V is TRBV2 and J is TRBJ1-5; D remains unclear. The CDR3 length is 16 residues. The V end was cut by 5 bases, the J end by 1 base, with 15 bases between. Germline V gene sequence: CDR1 SNHLY, CDR2 FYNNEI. The CDR3 loop is CASSQSGSKSNQPQHF. In nucleotides, the CDR3 is TGTGCCAGCAGTCAGTCAGGCTCTAAAAGCAATCAGCCCCAGCATTTT.

The rearrangement links TRBV6-5 to TRBJ1-1; TRBD1 is a possible D gene (6 bases). Germline V gene lookup returns CDR1 MNHEY and CDR2 SVGAGI. The CDR3 spans 15 residues. Deletions cut 0 bases from V and 3 bases from J, with 11 bases between. The CDR3 DNA sequence: TGTGCCAGCAGTTACTCAGGGGGAGCGGACACTGAAGCTTTCTTT. It yields the protein CASSYSGGADTEAFF.

The gene calls are TRBV9 and TRBJ2-3, with 12 bases matching TRBD2. This CDR3 comprises 16 residues. Germline V CDR1 and CDR2: SGDLS, YYNGEE. Unmatched junction bases numbered 8, after V lost 4 bases and J lost 5 bases. CDR3 sequence (DNA): TGTGCCAGCAGCCCCCGCGGGACTAGCGGGTTAGATACGCAGTATTTT. Its protein product is CASSPRGTSGLDTQYF.

This chain uses TRBV6-1 with TRBJ1-1; 8 bases line up with TRBD1. This CDR3 comprises 13 residues. V dropped 8 bases and J dropped 1; count of bases not matched to a gene: 3. From germline, CDR1 is MNHNS and CDR2 SASEGT. CDR3 region: CASVGQGNTEAFF. CDR3 DNA sequence: TGTGCCAGCGTCGGACAGGGGAACACTGAAGCTTTCTTT.

The rearrangement links TRBV29-1 to TRBJ2-5; tentatively, D is TRBD2 (6 bases). The V end was cut by 7 bases, the J end by 5 bases, with 11 bases between. Germline V gene sequence: CDR1 SQVTM, CDR2 ANQGSEA. CDR3 length equals 11 residues. CDR3 region: CSAPAGETQYF. The CDR3 DNA reads as TGCAGCGCCCCCGCGGGGGAGACCCAGTACTTC. The whole variable domain, filled in from reference TRBV29-1 and TRBJ2-5, reads SAVISQKPSRDICQRGTSLTIQCQVDSQVTMMFWYRQQPGQSLTLIATANQGSEATYESGFVIDKFPISRPNLTFSTLTVSNMSPEDSSIYLCSAPAGETQYFGPGTRLLVL.

The rearrangement joins TRBV5-1 to TRBJ2-4; D possibly corresponds to TRBD2 (5 bases). V was cut by 0 bases and J by 0 bases, with 19 bases left in between. Germline CDR1 and CDR2: SGHRS and YFSETQ. This CDR3 spans 19 amino acids. The CDR3 here is CASSLGTGSGILAKNIQYF. The CDR3 region has the DNA TGCGCCAGCAGCTTGGGCACTGGAAGCGGCATACTAGCCAAAAACATTCAGTACTTC.

J is TRBJ2-7 and V is TRBV5-7; D gene unclear. TRBV5-7 has ORF status, its function being uncertain. V lost 3 bases and J lost 4, with 26 bases in between. This CDR3 contains 18 residues. The CDR3 DNA sequence: TGTGCCAGCAGCTCCCCTATATGGAGACTGCTGATGTGGTACGAGCAGTACTTC. Its protein is CASSSPIWRLLMWYEQYF.

The rearrangement links TRBV5-1 to TRBJ1-2; the D is unclear. The CDR3 extends over 14 amino acids. CDR1 SGHRS and CDR2 YFSETQ come from the germline V gene. V was pared by 0 bases and J by 2 bases, with 8 bases between. The CDR3 nucleotides read TGCGCCAGCAGCTTGGAACGGGGAAACTATGGCTACACCTTC. Amino acid sequence: CASSLERGNYGYTF.

The sample holds one count of this clone. This rearrangement joins TRBV4-2 to TRBJ1-1, with TRBD1 matching 8 bases. Germline V gives CDR1 LGHNA, CDR2 YNFKEQ. J lost 5 bases, V lost 2 bases, and 1 base had no gene match. This CDR3 is built from 13 residues. The CDR3 bases are TGTGCCAGCAGCCAAAACAGGGGGACTGAAGCTTTCTTT. Protein sequence: CASSQNRGTEAFF.

This rearrangement joins TRBV28 to TRBJ2-1; 13 bases line up with TRBD2. CDR1 is MDHEN, CDR2 SYDVKM, per germline. This CDR3 has 17 residues. V dropped 10 bases and J dropped 4; count of bases not matched to a gene: 13. CDR3 residues: CATTRTSGSKGYNEQFF. The CDR3 DNA reads as TGTGCCACCACCAGGACTAGCGGGAGTAAGGGATACAATGAGCAGTTCTTC.

V and J are TRBV6-1 and TRBJ2-7; possible D gene TRBD2, 6 bases. The ends were cut back, 1 base at V and 1 base at J, with 11 bases in the middle. Germline CDR1 and CDR2: MNHNS and SASEGT. The CDR3 loop spans 15 amino acids. As DNA, the CDR3 is TGTGCCAGCAGTGAAGGAGGGGCGGGGTCCTACGAGCAGTACTTC. Translating gives CASSEGGAGSYEQYF.

The V gene is TRBV7-8, the J gene TRBJ2-7, with D perhaps matching TRBD2 (6 bases). The length of the CDR3 is 14 residues. Trimming removed 5 bases at V and 7 bases at J, with 18 bases between. Germline lookup yields CDR1 SGHVS and CDR2 FQNEAQ. The CDR3 here is CASSQAGSFGEQYF. The DNA of the CDR3 is TGTGCCAGCAGCCAGGCGGGAAGTTTCGGGGAGCAGTACTTC.

CDR3 nucleotides: TGCGCCAGCAGCCCCCTCCCCTCTGGGGCCAACGTCCTGACTTTC. Translated: CASSPLPSGANVLTF. V gene TRBV5-1 combines with J gene TRBJ2-6; D unresolved. CDR3 length: 15 amino acids. Trimming removed 4 bases from V and 0 bases from J, with 8 bases in between. In germline, CDR1 is SGHRS, CDR2 YFSETQ.

This rearrangement joins TRBV9 to TRBJ1-2; no firm D call. Trimming cost V 4 bases and J 4 bases, with 8 bases left between them. This CDR3 region has 12 residues. Germline CDR1 reads SGDLS; CDR2 reads YYNGEE. CDR3 region: CASSRSVYGYTF. CDR3 in DNA: TGTGCCAGCAGCCGAAGCGTCTATGGCTACACCTTC.

The rearrangement links TRBV30 to TRBJ1-1; possible D gene TRBD1, 6 bases. This CDR3 is built from 13 residues. Trimming left V 4 bases short and J 2 bases short, with 11 bases between. Germline V gives CDR1 GTSNPN, CDR2 SVGIG (reference sequence). As DNA, the CDR3 is TGTGCCTGGACCTCGGACAGTAACACTGAAGCTTTCTTT. Translation: CAWTSDSNTEAFF.

Only one count was recorded for this clone. The chain combines TRBV14 with TRBJ1-4; D perhaps matches TRBD1 (5 bases). The V gene lost 2 bases and the J gene lost 5 bases, with 15 bases spanning the gap. CDR1 and CDR2 (germline): SGHDN, FVKESK. CDR3 length: 16 amino acids. As DNA, the CDR3 is TGTGCCAGCAGCCAAATTTCGCAGGGCCTCAATGAAAAACTGTTTTTT. Its protein is CASSQISQGLNEKLFF.

In the case of this clone: This CDR3 is also generated by other DNA sequences in the sample. The genes are TRBV28 and TRBJ2-5; no firm D call. This CDR3 has 11 amino acids. Germline CDR1 reads MDHEN; CDR2 reads SYDVKM. The V end lost 5 bases, the J end lost 5 bases, and 6 bases lay between the germline ends. The CDR3 spells CASSPRETQYF. Written as DNA, the CDR3 is TGTGCCAGCAGTCCCCGGGAGACCCAGTACTTC.

V gene TRBV7-2 combines with J gene TRBJ1-1; 9 bases line up with TRBD1. Germline V gene sequence: CDR1 SGHTA, CDR2 FQGNSA. Trimming cost V 0 bases and J 2 bases; bases outside gene matches: 7. The CDR3 is 17 residues long. Written as DNA, the CDR3 is TGTGCCAGCAGCTTAGCGCTAAGGGGACAGGGAAACACTGAAGCTTTCTTT. Its protein is CASSLALRGQGNTEAFF.

This chain connects TRBV7-6 to TRBJ2-7; the match to TRBD2 covers 10 bases. This CDR3 spans 14 amino acids. V lost 5 bases, J lost 2 bases, and 3 bases stayed unmatched. CDR1 SGHVS and CDR2 FNYEAQ come from the germline V gene. CDR3 sequence (DNA): TGTGCCAGCAGCCAAGCGGGAGGGCCCTACGAGCAGTACTTC. Its protein product is CASSQAGGPYEQYF.

The genes are TRBV19 and TRBJ2-1, with 14 bases matching TRBD2. The CDR3 extends over 15 amino acids. CDR1 is LNHDA and CDR2 is SQIVND in the germline V gene (reference sequence). Germline trimming cut 5 bases from V and 10 bases from J; bases unmatched to any gene: 7. This CDR3 is CASSAGLAGVREQFF. The CDR3 nucleotides read TGTGCCAGTAGTGCGGGACTAGCGGGAGTTAGGGAGCAGTTCTTC.